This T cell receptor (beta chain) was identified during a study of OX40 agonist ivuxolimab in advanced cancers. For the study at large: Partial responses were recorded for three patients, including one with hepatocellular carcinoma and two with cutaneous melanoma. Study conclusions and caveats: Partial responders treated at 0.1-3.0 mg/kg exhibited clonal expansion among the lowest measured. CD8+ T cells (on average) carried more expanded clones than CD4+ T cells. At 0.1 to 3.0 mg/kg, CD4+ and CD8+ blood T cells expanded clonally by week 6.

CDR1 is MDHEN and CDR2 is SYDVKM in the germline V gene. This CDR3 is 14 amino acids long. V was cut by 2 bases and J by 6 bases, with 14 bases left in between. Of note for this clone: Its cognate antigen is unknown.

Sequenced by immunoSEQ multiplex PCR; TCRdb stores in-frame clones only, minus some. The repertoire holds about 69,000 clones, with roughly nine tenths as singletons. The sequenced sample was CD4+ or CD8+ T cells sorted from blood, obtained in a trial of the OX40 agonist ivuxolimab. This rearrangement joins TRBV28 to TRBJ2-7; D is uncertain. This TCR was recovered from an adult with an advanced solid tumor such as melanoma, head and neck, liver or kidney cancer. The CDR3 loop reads CASSLVGSLSEQYF. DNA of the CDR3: TGTGCCAGCAGTTTAGTTGGGTCACTGTCCGAGCAGTACTTC.